This passage covers 30 T cell receptor beta chains from one sample sequenced in a study of blood T cell repertoires in COVID-19. Sequenced by immunoSEQ multiplex PCR; TCRdb stores in-frame clones only, minus some. The table lists 77,000 or so clones, 75% to 90% of them singletons, with 5.1% in the top ten. Sequenced material: peripheral blood. These receptor sequences come from an elderly man with acute or convalescent COVID-19.

The chain has TRBV7-3 and TRBJ1-2; D is unclear. Trimming stripped 2 bases from V and 8 bases from J, with 30 bases between. The CDR3 extends over 19 amino acids. Germline V gene data show CDR1 as SGHTA and CDR2 as FQGTGA. The CDR3 sequence: CASSLGPRGWQVCYKGYTF. CDR3 DNA: TGTGCCAGCAGCTTAGGACCTCGGGGATGGCAGGTTTGTTATAAAGGCTACACCTTC. Using reference TRBV7-3 and TRBJ1-2 for the parts outside the CDR3, the full variable domain is GAGVSQTPSNKVTEKGKYVELRCDPISGHTALYWYRQSLGQGPEFLIYFQGTGAADDSGLPNDRFFAVRPEGSVSTLKIQRTERGDSAVYLCASSLGPRGWQVCYKGYTFGSGTRLTVV.

The V gene is TRBV6-6, the J gene TRBJ1-2, with TRBD1 matching 9 bases. In germline, CDR1 is MNHNY, CDR2 SVGAGI (reference sequence). This CDR3 has 16 residues. The V and J ends lost 4 bases and 0 bases, in that order; junction bases with no gene match: 6. Written as DNA, the CDR3 is TGTGCCAGCAGTTTGACAGGGGGAGGAACTAACTATGGCTACACCTTC. It translates to CASSLTGGGTNYGYTF.

This clone was counted a single time. The chain recombines TRBV27 with TRBJ1-1; 9 positions match TRBD1. Germline-derived CDR1 and CDR2 are MNHEY and SMNVEV (reference sequence). The CDR3 has 14 amino acids. J was trimmed by 3 bases and V by 3 bases; bases with no gene match: 2. CDR3: CASSFTGGDTEAFF. The CDR3, as DNA: TGTGCCAGCAGTTTCACAGGGGGCGACACTGAAGCTTTCTTT.

The chain links TRBV19 to TRBJ2-7, with 7 bases that match TRBD1. CDR3 size: 16 residues. Per germline, CDR1 LNHDA and CDR2 SQIVND (reference sequence). V shed 6 bases, J shed 1 base, and the junction held 12 bases outside the gene matches. As DNA, the CDR3 is TGTGCCAGTAGATACCCCGACAGGGTCCGATCCTACGAGCAGTACTTC. It specifies CASRYPDRVRSYEQYF.

This chain links TRBV3-1 (or the pseudogene TRBV3-2) with TRBJ2-3; TRBD2 agrees at 7 bases. Per germline, CDR1 LGHDT and CDR2 YNNKEL (reference sequence). V shed 1 base and J 4 bases; nucleotides not matched to a gene: 14. The CDR3 consists of 18 residues. The CDR3 sequence is CASSQAWGGSVLPDTQYF. For the CDR3, the DNA is TGTGCCAGCAGCCAAGCGTGGGGAGGGAGTGTCCTGCCAGATACGCAGTATTTT.

This chain links TRBV4-1 with TRBJ2-3; 10 positions match TRBD1. This CDR3 comprises 16 residues. Germline V gene data show CDR1 as MGHRA and CDR2 as YSYEKL. V was pared by 2 bases and J by 1 base, with 3 bases of the junction left unmatched. CDR3 nucleotide sequence: TGCGCCAGCAGCCAAAGCGGGACAGGGGGCACAGATACGCAGTATTTT. Protein sequence: CASSQSGTGGTDTQYF.

This chain joins TRBV5-5 and TRBJ2-7; TRBD1 matches at 7 bases. This CDR3 has 16 amino acids. The germline gives CDR1 SGHKS, CDR2 YYEKEE (reference sequence). With V trimmed by 1 base and J by 3 bases, 10 bases remained unmatched. The CDR3, as DNA: TGTGCCAGCAGCTTGCAGGGACAGAGTTACAACTACGAGCAGTACTTC. Translated, it gives CASSLQGQSYNYEQYF. The whole variable domain, remainder taken from reference TRBV5-5 and TRBJ2-7, is DAGVTQSPTHLIKTRGQQVTLRCSPISGHKSVSWYQQVLGQGPQFIFQYYEKEERGRGNFPDRFSARQFPNYSSELNVNALLLGDSALYLCASSLQGQSYNYEQYFGPGTRLTVT.

The chain employs TRBV5-5 and TRBJ2-1; D might be TRBD1 (5 bases). The V end lost 4 bases, the J end lost 0 bases, and 17 bases lay between the germline ends. Germline V gives CDR1 SGHKS, CDR2 YYEKEE (reference sequence). This CDR3 comprises 17 residues. The CDR3 DNA reads as TGTGCCAGCAGCCTATCAGGGCCGAGGAGCTCCTACAATGAGCAGTTCTTC. Translated: CASSLSGPRSSYNEQFF.

This clone was observed a single time. The chain joins TRBV10-3 to TRBJ1-4; 7 bases are shared with TRBD1. The CDR3 covers 13 residues. Germline V lookup: CDR1 ENHRY, CDR2 SYGVKD. V gave up 10 bases and J gave up 3 bases; unmatched junction bases: 5. In DNA, the CDR3 is TGTGCCACCGAAGACAGGGCTAATGAAAAACTGTTTTTT. This sequence encodes CATEDRANEKLFF.

The genes are TRBV27 and TRBJ1-1; no clear D. CDR1 is MNHEY and CDR2 is SMNVEV in the germline V gene (reference sequence). The CDR3 sequence is 16 residues long. V was shortened by 7 bases and J by 0 bases, with 18 bases between the two germline ends. CDR3 in amino acids: CASIYRIGVMNTEAFF. CDR3 sequence (DNA): TGTGCCAGCATTTATCGGATCGGGGTTATGAACACTGAAGCTTTCTTT.

The V call is TRBV29-1, the J call TRBJ1-2; D gene uncertain. The germline V gene encodes CDR1 SQVTM and CDR2 ANQGSEA. This CDR3 comprises 11 residues. Trimming removed 6 bases from V and 2 bases from J, with 7 bases in between. DNA for the CDR3: TGCAGCGTGACCGGGAACTATGGCTACACCTTC. As protein: CSVTGNYGYTF.

As DNA, the CDR3 is TGCGCCAGCAGCCGGGGAGGCGGGGGGCAGGTTGAAAAACTGTTTTTT. It yields the protein CASSRGGGGQVEKLFF. V and J are TRBV5-1 and TRBJ1-4; TRBD1 is a possible D gene (6 bases). The CDR3 extends over 16 amino acids. Trimming took 4 bases from V and 7 from J, leaving 20 bases between them. Germline V CDR1 and CDR2: SGHRS, YFSETQ. The full variable domain, rest sourced from reference TRBV5-1 and TRBJ1-4, is KAGVTQTPRYLIKTRGQQVTLSCSPISGHRSVSWYQQTPGQGLQFLFEYFSETQRNKGNFPGRFSGRQFSNSRSEMNVSTLELGDSALYLCASSRGGGGQVEKLFFGSGTQLSVL.

This sequence joins TRBV9 and TRBJ2-7; the match to TRBD2 covers 13 bases. Trimming cost V 2 bases and J 3 bases; bases outside gene matches: 8. The CDR3 contains 17 residues. Germline values: CDR1 SGDLS, CDR2 YYNGEE. The CDR3 loop reads CASSVASGLAGVYEQYF. The CDR3 bases are TGTGCCAGCAGCGTCGCCTCAGGACTAGCGGGAGTCTACGAGCAGTACTTC.

This chain links TRBV4-3 with TRBJ1-4; TRBD1 matches 10 bases. CDR3 size: 15 residues. Germline CDR1 is LGHNA and CDR2 is YSLEER. V lost 3 bases and J lost 5; bases outside the gene matches: 3. CDR3 in amino acids: CASSHGTGVNEKLFF. The DNA of the CDR3 is TGCGCCAGCAGCCACGGGACAGGGGTAAATGAAAAACTGTTTTTT.

This chain links TRBV5-1 with TRBJ1-4; D may be TRBD1 (6 bases). The germline V and J ends were trimmed by 3 bases and 4 bases, with 10 bases remaining between them. The CDR3 sequence is 14 residues long. The V gene's germline CDR1 is SGHRS and CDR2 YFSETQ. The CDR3 region is CASSWTAVNEKLFF. Here the CDR3 DNA reads TGCGCCAGCAGCTGGACAGCGGTTAATGAAAAACTGTTTTTT.

The V and J genes are TRBV7-9 and TRBJ1-4, with no clear D. The V gene lost 6 bases and the J gene lost 8 bases, with 16 bases spanning the gap. Per the germline V gene, CDR1 is SEHNR and CDR2 is FQNEAQ (reference sequence). The CDR3 runs to 14 residues. In DNA form, the CDR3 reads TGTGCCAGCAGAGCCGGACTTCAGGAGGAAAAACTGTTTTTT. Protein sequence: CASRAGLQEEKLFF.

The genes are TRBV5-8 and TRBJ2-7; 7 positions match TRBD1. Trimming at V came to 3 bases and at J to 3 bases, leaving 12 bases not matched to a gene. Germline CDR1 and CDR2: SGHTS and YDEGEE. This CDR3 contains 16 residues. The CDR3 protein is CASSSGTERWGYEQYF. The CDR3 nucleotides read TGTGCCAGCAGCTCCGGGACAGAACGGTGGGGCTACGAGCAGTACTTC.

This chain joins TRBV5-1 and TRBJ2-5, with D maybe TRBD1 (6 bases). This CDR3 region has 15 residues. From germline, CDR1 is SGHRS and CDR2 YFSETQ. The V and J ends lost 3 bases and 1 base respectively, with 13 bases between them. CDR3 DNA sequence: TGCGCCAGCAGCTCGTCAGGGGTGGCCCAAGAGACCCAGTACTTC. It codes for CASSSSGVAQETQYF.

This sequence joins TRBV6-6 and TRBJ2-7; the match to TRBD1 covers 9 bases. V was pared by 0 bases and J by 4 bases, with 1 base of the junction left unmatched. Germline V gene lookup returns CDR1 MNHNY and CDR2 SVGAGI (reference sequence). The CDR3 spans 14 residues. Written as DNA, the CDR3 is TGTGCCAGCAGTTACTCGGGACAGGGTTACGAGCAGTACTTC. Residues: CASSYSGQGYEQYF.

The rearrangement links TRBV6-5 to TRBJ1-2, with 11 bases identical to TRBD1. J lost 7 bases, V lost 0 bases, and 4 bases had no gene match. This CDR3 has 15 amino acids. Germline V lookup: CDR1 MNHEY, CDR2 SVGAGI. CDR3: CASSYSGQGEAGYTF. CDR3 coding DNA: TGTGCCAGCAGTTACTCGGGACAGGGGGAGGCTGGCTACACCTTC.

This chain connects TRBV3-1 (or the pseudogene TRBV3-2) to TRBJ2-5, with D hard to call. V lost 4 bases to trimming and J lost 4 bases, with 10 bases between them. The germline gives CDR1 LGHDT, CDR2 YNNKEL (reference sequence). The CDR3 is made up of 13 amino acids. Here the CDR3 reads CASSPRSGETQYF. The CDR3 coding sequence is TGTGCCAGCAGCCCGAGATCGGGAGAGACCCAGTACTTC.

The rearrangement links TRBV27 to TRBJ2-7; a weak D match, TRBD2 (6 bases). The CDR3 runs to 16 residues. Germline loops: CDR1 MNHEY, CDR2 SMNVEV (reference sequence). V was pared by 0 bases and J by 2 bases, with 14 bases between. CDR3 DNA: TGTGCCAGCAGTTTATCCGCCCTAGCGACCACCTACGAGCAGTACTTC. Translation: CASSLSALATTYEQYF.

CDR3 nucleotides: TGTGCCAGCACCCAAATGGGGCAGGGTCAATACGAGCAGTACTTC. Translation: CASTQMGQGQYEQYF. V gene TRBV11-2 combines with J gene TRBJ2-7; D is possibly TRBD1 (5 bases). There are 15 residues in the CDR3. V lost 7 bases and J lost 4, with 20 bases in between. Looked up from germline, CDR1 is SGHAT and CDR2 is FQNNGV.

This chain links TRBV7-8 with TRBJ1-1; the D gene is possibly TRBD1 (5 bases). Germline loops: CDR1 SGHVS, CDR2 FQNEAQ. CDR3 length: 13 amino acids. V lost 1 base and J 5 bases, leaving 8 bases between the germline ends. The CDR3: CASSLGGETEAFF. The CDR3 DNA follows: TGTGCCAGCAGCTTAGGGGGGGAGACTGAAGCTTTCTTT.

The chain combines TRBV5-5 with TRBJ1-1; no definite D call. Germline CDR1 SGHKS, CDR2 YYEKEE (reference sequence). Trimming stripped 4 bases from V and 8 bases from J, with 12 bases between. This CDR3 spans 12 amino acids. The CDR3 DNA reads TGTGCCAGCAGCCCCCCACGGTCAGAAGCTTTCTTT. It yields the protein CASSPPRSEAFF.

This clone was observed a few times. The chain links TRBV6-2 or TRBV6-3 to TRBJ1-5, with D possibly TRBD1 on 5 matching bases. The germline V gene has CDR1 MNHEY and CDR2 SVGEGT. The CDR3 length is 17 residues. Trimming left V 7 bases short and J 1 base short, with 20 bases between. CDR3 region: CASTPVGGVGSNQPQHF. The CDR3 DNA is TGTGCCAGCACCCCTGTGGGGGGTGTGGGAAGCAATCAGCCCCAGCATTTT.

V gene TRBV7-3 combines with J gene TRBJ2-2; tentatively, D is TRBD2 (5 bases). This CDR3 contains 14 residues. Germline CDR1 SGHTA, CDR2 FQGTGA. Trimming took off 6 bases at V and 1 base at J, with 9 bases between the two ends. Here the CDR3 DNA reads TGTGCCAGCAGGCCTGCGGGGAACACCGGGGAGCTGTTTTTT. Encoded protein: CASRPAGNTGELFF.

The chain links TRBV21-1 to TRBJ1-6. TRBV21-1 is a recognized pseudogene. The CDR3 spans 15 residues. CDR3 sequence reads: CASSKGGRVNSPLHF. The CDR3 DNA follows: TGTGCCAGCAGCAAAGGAGGGCGGGTGAACTCACCCCTCCACTTT.

This chain connects TRBV28 to TRBJ2-1; 13 bases line up with TRBD2. The junction had 10 bases not matched to a gene; V was cut back by 3 bases and J by 8 bases. Germline V gives CDR1 MDHEN, CDR2 SYDVKM. This CDR3 has 17 amino acids. CDR3 region: CASSFFYTSGRGDEQFF. CDR3 nucleotide sequence: TGTGCCAGCAGTTTCTTCTATACTAGCGGGAGGGGCGATGAGCAGTTCTTC.

The gene calls are TRBV7-9 and TRBJ1-1; no reliable D call. CDR1 is SEHNR, CDR2 FQNEAQ, per germline (reference sequence). Between the trimmed V and J ends, which lost 2 bases and 3 bases, there was a span of 4 bases. The length of the CDR3 is 12 residues. CDR3 sequence (DNA): TGTGCCAGCAGCTTACAGGACACTGAAGCTTTCTTT. It codes for CASSLQDTEAFF.